One sample yielded the 6 T cell receptor beta chains listed below, sequenced in a study of T cells after posttransplantation cyclophosphamide. Sequencing used immunoSEQ multiplex PCR; TCRdb keeps in-frame clones, though not all of them. The table has 45,000 to 60,000 clones, 92% seen once. Sequencing was done on a sample of PBMCs. The receptors stem from a woman between 45 and 65 years old in good health and a related stem cell transplant donor.

The chain carries TRBV7-8 and TRBJ1-6; the match to TRBD1 covers 12 bases. Trimming took 1 base from V and 5 from J; bases not matched to a gene: 6. The CDR3 loop spans 18 amino acids. Germline values: CDR1 SGHVS, CDR2 FQNEAQ. The CDR3 region is CASSLVGQGARHNSPLHF. CDR3 DNA sequence: TGTGCCAGCAGCTTAGTGGGACAGGGGGCTAGACATAATTCACCCCTCCACTTT.

The genes are TRBV29-1 and TRBJ2-7, with 9 bases aligning to TRBD1. The CDR3 is 14 amino acids. The germline gives CDR1 SQVTM, CDR2 ANQGSEA. V lost 3 bases and J lost 5; bases outside the gene matches: 8. This CDR3 reads CSVDPGQGIDEQYF. The CDR3 coding sequence is TGCAGCGTTGATCCGGGACAGGGTATTGACGAGCAGTACTTC.

For the CDR3, the DNA is TGTGCCAGCAGCCCCAAGCCGGGCGGGCTCCCTAGCACAGATACGCAGTATTTT. It is translated as CASSPKPGGLPSTDTQYF. The chain joins TRBV11-1 to TRBJ2-3; perhaps TRBD2 as D (5 bases). Germline-derived CDR1 and CDR2 are SGHAT and FQDESV (reference sequence). The CDR3 runs 18 residues. V was trimmed by 5 bases and J by 0 bases, leaving 21 bases between them.

J is TRBJ1-5 and V is TRBV28; 9 bases agree with TRBD1. This CDR3 has 17 residues. Germline CDR1 MDHEN, CDR2 SYDVKM. With V trimmed by 7 bases and J by 1 base, 11 bases remained unmatched. For the CDR3, the DNA is TGTGCCAGCAACGCGGACAGGGGTGGGGAAAGCAATCAGCCCCAGCATTTT. Amino acid sequence: CASNADRGGESNQPQHF.

This chain connects TRBV19 to TRBJ2-7, with 9 bases matching TRBD1. V was pared by 6 bases and J by 3 bases, with 9 bases of the junction left unmatched. The CDR3 is 15 amino acids. CDR1 and CDR2 from the germline V gene are LNHDA and SQIVND (reference sequence). The CDR3 DNA sequence: TGTGCCAGTAGCAACAGACAGGGGGACTTCTACGAGCAGTACTTC. The encoded protein is CASSNRQGDFYEQYF.

The chain combines TRBV5-1 with TRBJ2-2, with a weak D call TRBD2 (5 bases). This CDR3 contains 15 residues. Looked up from germline, CDR1 is SGHRS and CDR2 is YFSETQ. V was pared by 1 base and J by 1 base, with 8 bases between. CDR3 nucleotide sequence: TGCGCCAGCAGCTTGCCCCGGGGGAACACCGGGGAGCTGTTTTTT. Translated: CASSLPRGNTGELFF. The entire variable domain, with the rest obtained from reference TRBV5-1 and TRBJ2-2, is as follows: KAGVTQTPRYLIKTRGQQVTLSCSPISGHRSVSWYQQTPGQGLQFLFEYFSETQRNKGNFPGRFSGRQFSNSRSEMNVSTLELGDSALYLCASSLPRGNTGELFFGEGSRLTVL.